The clone carrying this TCR beta chain was found a few times. The target antigen is unknown. This entry belongs to a study of CD8 T cells in ankylosing spondylitis. Regarding the study as a whole: From matched ankylosing spondylitis synovial fluid, disease-linked clones were reportedly recovered at significantly enriched levels. Disease-linked clones, CD8+, were relatively rare in peripheral blood. Fewer than 10 highly homologous variants formed a TCR beta motif that appeared characteristic of ankylosing spondylitis blood.

The CDR3 is 16 amino acids. In germline, CDR1 is SGHVS, CDR2 FNYEAQ. Trimming removed 1 base at V and 4 bases at J, with 14 bases between. Generation of TCR beta libraries employed quantitative 5'-RACE incorporating molecular barcodes. TCRdb reprocessed the 5' RACE reads with MiXCR, giving one entry per CDR3 protein. The sample contains 100,000 or so distinct CDR3 sequences, roughly 9% of which appear only once. This chain connects TRBV7-6 to TRBJ2-1; D gene uncertain. The material sequenced was blood, either unsorted or a sorted T cell fraction (not recorded which). This TCR came from a male donor with ankylosing spondylitis. This chain's CDR3 is CASSLVGDITYNEQFF. The CDR3, as DNA: TGTGCCAGCAGCTTAGTCGGCGATATAACTTACAATGAGCAGTTCTTC.